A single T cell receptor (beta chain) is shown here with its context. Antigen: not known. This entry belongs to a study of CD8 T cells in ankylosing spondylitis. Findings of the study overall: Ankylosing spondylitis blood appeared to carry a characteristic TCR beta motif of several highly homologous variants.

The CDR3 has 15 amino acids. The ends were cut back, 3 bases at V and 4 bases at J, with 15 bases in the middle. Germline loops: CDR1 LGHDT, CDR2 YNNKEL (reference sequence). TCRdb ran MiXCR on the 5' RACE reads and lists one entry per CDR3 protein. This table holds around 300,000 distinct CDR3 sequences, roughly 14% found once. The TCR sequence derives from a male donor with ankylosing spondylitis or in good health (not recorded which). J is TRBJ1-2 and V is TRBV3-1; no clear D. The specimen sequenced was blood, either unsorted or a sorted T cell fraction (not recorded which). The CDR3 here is CASSHLGQPTYGYTF. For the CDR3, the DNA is TGTGCCAGCAGCCACCTCGGGCAGCCCACCTATGGCTACACCTTC.